This record covers a single T cell receptor beta chain. Recruits, aged 18 to 89 years, lived in under 25 US areas. Cohort assignment relied on participant-reported clinical history. This entry comes from a study of blood T cell repertoires in COVID-19. Study in general: Sites in the United States, Italy and Spain provided acute and convalescent COVID-19 samples.

The method was immunoSEQ multiplex PCR; TCRdb's version includes in-frame clones alone and lacks a portion of them. The top ten clones hold about 17% of a sample with roughly 190,000 clones, around 82% of them seen once. The V gene lost 3 bases and the J gene lost 3 bases, with 8 bases spanning the gap. The CDR3 loop spans 13 amino acids. The J gene is TRBJ1-2, the V gene TRBV12-3 or TRBV12-4, with D hard to call. The clonotype originates from a woman between 50 and 59 years old with acute COVID-19. Sequencing was done on a sample of PBMCs or T cells enriched from blood (not recorded which). CDR3: CASSFGGYYGYTF. CDR3 coding DNA: TGTGCCAGCAGTTTCGGCGGATACTATGGCTACACCTTC.